The sequence of this T cell receptor beta chain was determined in a study of cytomegalovirus exposure and HLA in healthy donors. The CDR3 extends over 14 amino acids. J was trimmed by 8 bases and V by 4 bases; bases with no gene match: 5. Germline CDR1 is SGHDN and CDR2 is FVKESK. PCR primers comprised 60 Vbeta and 13 Jbeta primers. Repertoires were generated with immunoSEQ multiplex PCR, while TCRdb's copy carries only in-frame clones and drops some. The data hold about 150,000 clones, with about 85% observed a single time. This chain connects TRBV14 to TRBJ1-4, with 9 bases aligning to TRBD1. Sequences were obtained from PBMCs. This receptor was obtained from a man aged 25 to 45 in good health and CMV-seropositive. The CDR3, as DNA: TGTGCCAGCAGCCCCGGGACAGGGAACGAAAAACTGTTTTTT. Amino acids: CASSPGTGNEKLFF. The full variable domain, rest sourced from reference TRBV14 and TRBJ1-4, is EAGVTQFPSHSVIEKGQTVTLRCDPISGHDNLYWYRRVMGKEIKFLLHFVKESKQDESGMPNNRFLAERTGGTYSTLKVQPAELEDSGVYFCASSPGTGNEKLFFGSGTQLSVL.